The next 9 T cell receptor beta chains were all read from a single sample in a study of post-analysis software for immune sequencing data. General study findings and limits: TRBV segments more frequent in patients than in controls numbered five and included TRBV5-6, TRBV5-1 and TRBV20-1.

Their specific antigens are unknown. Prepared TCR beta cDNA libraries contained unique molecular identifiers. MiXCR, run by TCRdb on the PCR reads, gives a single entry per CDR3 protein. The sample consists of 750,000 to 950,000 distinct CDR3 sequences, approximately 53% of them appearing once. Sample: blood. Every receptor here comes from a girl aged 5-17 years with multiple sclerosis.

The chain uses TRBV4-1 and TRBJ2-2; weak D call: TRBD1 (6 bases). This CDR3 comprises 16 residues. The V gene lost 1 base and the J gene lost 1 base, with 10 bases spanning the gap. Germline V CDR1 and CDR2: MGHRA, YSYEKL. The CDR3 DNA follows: TGCGCCAGCAGCCAAGTCAGGGGACAGAACACCGGGGAGCTGTTTTTT. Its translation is CASSQVRGQNTGELFF.

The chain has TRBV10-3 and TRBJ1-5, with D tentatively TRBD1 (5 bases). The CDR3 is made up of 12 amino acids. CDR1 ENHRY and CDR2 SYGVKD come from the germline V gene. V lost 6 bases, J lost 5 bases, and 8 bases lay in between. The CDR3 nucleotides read TGTGCCATCAGGACAGCTGATCAGCCCCAGCATTTT. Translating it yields CAIRTADQPQHF.

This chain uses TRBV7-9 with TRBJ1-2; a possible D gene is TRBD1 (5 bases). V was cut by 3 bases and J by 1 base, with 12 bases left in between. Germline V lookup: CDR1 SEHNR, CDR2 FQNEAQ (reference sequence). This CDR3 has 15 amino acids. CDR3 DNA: TGTGCCAGCAGCTTGATGGGGGAGATTAACTATGGCTACACCTTC. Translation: CASSLMGEINYGYTF.

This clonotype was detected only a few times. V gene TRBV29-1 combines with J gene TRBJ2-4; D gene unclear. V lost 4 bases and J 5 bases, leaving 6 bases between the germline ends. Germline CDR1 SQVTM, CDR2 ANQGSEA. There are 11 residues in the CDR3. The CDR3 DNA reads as TGCAGCGTTGGCCAGGAAAACATTCAGTACTTC. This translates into CSVGQENIQYF.

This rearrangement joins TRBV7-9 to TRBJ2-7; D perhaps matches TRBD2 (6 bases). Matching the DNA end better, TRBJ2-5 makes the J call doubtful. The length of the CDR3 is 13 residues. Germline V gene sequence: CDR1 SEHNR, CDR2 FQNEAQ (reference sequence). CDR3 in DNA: TGTGCCAGCAGCTTATTCGCGGGGGAGACCCAGTACTTC. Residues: CASSLFAGETQYF.

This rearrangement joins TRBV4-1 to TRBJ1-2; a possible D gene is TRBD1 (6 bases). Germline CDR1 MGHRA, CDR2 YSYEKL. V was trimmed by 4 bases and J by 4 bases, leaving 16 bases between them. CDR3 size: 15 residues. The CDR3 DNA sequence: TGCGCCAGCAGCCCCGCGGGGCAAGGGGGCTATGGCTACACCTTC. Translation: CASSPAGQGGYGYTF.

For the CDR3, the DNA is TGTGCCAGCAGCATAAGGCCGGCCGGGACAGGGGGTCACAATGAGCAGTTCTTC. Encoded protein: CASSIRPAGTGGHNEQFF. This sequence joins TRBV7-8 and TRBJ2-1; TRBD1 agrees at 11 bases. Germline V gene sequence: CDR1 SGHVS, CDR2 FQNEAQ. The CDR3 consists of 18 residues. V lost 5 bases and J lost 5; bases outside the gene matches: 14. Full variable domain (remainder filled in from reference TRBV7-8 and TRBJ2-1): GAGVSQSPRYKVAKRGQDVALRCDPISGHVSLFWYQQALGQGPEFLTYFQNEAQLDKSGLPSDRFFAERPEGSVSTLKIQRTQQEDSAVYLCASSIRPAGTGGHNEQFFGPGTRLTVL.

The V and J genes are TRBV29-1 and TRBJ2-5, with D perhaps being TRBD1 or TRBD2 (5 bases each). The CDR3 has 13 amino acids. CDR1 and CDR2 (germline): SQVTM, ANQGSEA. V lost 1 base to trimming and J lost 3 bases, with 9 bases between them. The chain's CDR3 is CSVEGGSEETQYF. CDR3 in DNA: TGCAGCGTTGAAGGGGGGTCGGAAGAGACCCAGTACTTC.

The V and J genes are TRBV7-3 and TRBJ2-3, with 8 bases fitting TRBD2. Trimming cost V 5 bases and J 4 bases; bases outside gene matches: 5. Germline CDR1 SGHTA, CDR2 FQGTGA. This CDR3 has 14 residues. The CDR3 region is CASSGSGGADTQYF. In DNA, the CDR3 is TGTGCCAGCAGCGGCTCGGGGGGGGCAGATACGCAGTATTTT.